This T cell receptor beta chain was sequenced in a study of human T cells and chemical hapten exposure. Study-wide background: Mainly, slight library volume differences in the pool made TCR yields vary.

Sample time point: patch test 2, 6 weeks after DPC sensitization. Treatment reported: therapeutic diphenylcyclopropenone sensitization with weekly scalp DPC. This clonotype was seen repeatedly, ten times or more. The CDR3 contains 14 residues. Trimming took 7 bases from V and 10 from J; bases not matched to a gene: 8. Germline V lookup: CDR1 LNHDA, CDR2 SQIVND (reference sequence). TCRdb used MiXCR to reprocess the RACE reads, holding one entry per CDR3 protein. The sample contains 35,000 to 50,000 distinct CDR3 sequences, about 8.9% of which appear only once. The V call is TRBV19, the J call TRBJ2-1; 12 nucleotides align to TRBD2. The sample was whole blood, taken in connection with sensitization to the hapten diphenylcyclopropenone (DPC). This clonotype was obtained from a woman aged 40 to 50 with alopecia areata. Some clones in this sample may be carry-over from other donors' samples. Written as DNA, the CDR3 is TGTGCCAGTAATTATCAGACTAGCGGGGGCGAGCAGTTCTTC. Its protein is CASNYQTSGGEQFF.